The 20 T cell receptor beta chains reported below all come from one sample, sequenced in a study of CD8 T cells in ankylosing spondylitis. Study-wide points: Characteristic of ankylosing spondylitis blood, it appeared, was a TCR beta motif comprising about eight highly homologous variants.

These receptors' targets are unknown. TCRdb reprocessed the 5' RACE reads via MiXCR and lists one record per CDR3 protein. The sample yields about 90,000 distinct CDR3 sequences, roughly 9% seen once. The specimen was blood, either unsorted or a sorted T cell fraction (not recorded which). All receptors come from a male donor with ankylosing spondylitis.

This clonotype appeared a few times. The gene calls are TRBV19 and TRBJ1-1; 7 bases agree with TRBD1. With 4 bases clipped from V and 3 bases from J, the junction kept 8 bases outside the gene matches. This CDR3 is 15 amino acids long. The V gene's germline CDR1 is LNHDA and CDR2 SQIVND (reference sequence). The CDR3 DNA sequence: TGTGCCAGTAGTAAGACAGGGAACAAGGACACTGAAGCTTTCTTT. Protein product: CASSKTGNKDTEAFF.

At least ten counts were recorded for this clonotype. The chain links TRBV13 to TRBJ2-1, with TRBD2 matching over 11 bases. The ends lost 5 bases at V and 7 bases at J; junction bases unmatched: 7. Per germline, CDR1 PRHDT and CDR2 FYEKMQ (reference sequence). The CDR3 has 15 residues. The CDR3 DNA reads TGTGCCAGCAGCCTGGGGACTAGCGGACTTAATGAGCAGTTCTTC. Amino acid sequence: CASSLGTSGLNEQFF.

There are a few counts of this clonotype. The gene calls are TRBV6-1 and TRBJ2-7, with D possibly matching TRBD2 (5 bases). V lost 0 bases and J lost 1, with 16 bases in between. From germline, CDR1 is MNHNS and CDR2 SASEGT. The CDR3 has 17 residues. CDR3 DNA: TGTGCCAGCAGTGAAGCGCTAACGGGCGGGTGGTCCTACGAGCAGTACGTC. Protein sequence: CASSEALTGGWSYEQYV.

This clonotype was observed at least ten times. The chain uses TRBV12-3 or TRBV12-4 and TRBJ1-4, with D perhaps TRBD1 (5 bases). This CDR3 comprises 14 residues. Trimming cost V 7 bases and J 13 bases, with 22 bases left between them. The CDR3 protein is CASTHPASAQGLFF. CDR3 nucleotide sequence: TGTGCCAGCACTCACCCGGCTTCAGCCCAGGGACTGTTTTTT.

The chain has TRBV27 and TRBJ1-3, with TRBD1 matching 8 bases. V shed 4 bases and J 4 bases; nucleotides not matched to a gene: 6. The V gene's germline CDR1 is MNHEY and CDR2 SMNVEV (reference sequence). This CDR3 comprises 15 residues. CDR3 sequence: CASSYDRGEGNTIYF. CDR3 bases: TGTGCCAGCAGTTATGACAGGGGAGAGGGAAACACCATATATTTT.

The chain has TRBV18 and TRBJ2-2, with D possibly being TRBD1 (5 bases). This CDR3 comprises 15 residues. V shed 0 bases and J shed 1 base, with 6 bases lying between them. Germline assignment: CDR1 KGHSH and CDR2 LQKENI. The CDR3 sequence is CASSPPTGNTGELFF. Written as DNA, the CDR3 is TGTGCCAGCTCACCACCTACAGGGAACACCGGGGAGCTGTTTTTT.

V usage is TRBV5-4 and J usage is TRBJ2-5, with D perhaps TRBD1 (5 bases). Germline CDR1 and CDR2: SGHNT and YYREEE (reference sequence). CDR3 length equals 15 residues. V dropped 0 bases and J dropped 1 base, with 10 bases sitting between them. The CDR3 region has the DNA TGTGCCAGCAGCTTGGGACAGACAGCCCAAGAGACCCAGTACTTC. It yields the protein CASSLGQTAQETQYF.

This clonotype came up many times. The chain couples TRBV20-1 to TRBJ2-7; D remains unclear. CDR1 and CDR2 from the germline V gene are DFQATT and SNEGSKA (reference sequence). The CDR3 consists of 14 residues. Trimming took 6 bases from V and 3 from J, leaving 18 bases between them. This CDR3 reads CSATGTHLLYEQYF. The CDR3 nucleotides are TGCAGTGCCACTGGCACACACCTTCTCTACGAGCAGTACTTC.

Only a few counts were recorded for this clonotype. This chain joins TRBV11-2 and TRBJ2-2, with TRBD2 matching over 8 bases. This CDR3 has 15 amino acids. The V gene's germline CDR1 is SGHAT and CDR2 FQNNGV. With V trimmed by 5 bases and J by 3 bases, 5 bases remained unmatched. CDR3 nucleotide sequence: TGTGCCAGCAGCGACCTAGCGGGTTACACCGGGGAGCTGTTTTTT. Translated: CASSDLAGYTGELFF.

This clonotype was observed a few times. This chain links TRBV5-6 with TRBJ2-1; D is unresolved. CDR1 is SGHDT, CDR2 YYEEEE, per germline. Trimming took off 4 bases at V and 3 bases at J, with 29 bases between the two ends. The CDR3 contains 20 residues. The CDR3 DNA sequence: TGTGCCAGCAGCCCCGGAGCTGCCCACCTTTCTACAATGGGCTACAATGAGCAGTTCTTC. It codes for CASSPGAAHLSTMGYNEQFF.

The sample holds many counts of this clonotype. This sequence joins TRBV20-1 and TRBJ2-7; D not certain. This CDR3 has 13 residues. Looked up from germline, CDR1 is DFQATT and CDR2 is SNEGSKA (reference sequence). Trimming took off 6 bases at V and 0 bases at J, with 12 bases between the two ends. As DNA, the CDR3 is TGCAGTGCCCCCATCACCAGCTCCTACGAGCAGTACTTC. It codes for CSAPITSSYEQYF.

This clonotype turned up a few times. The gene calls are TRBV9 and TRBJ2-7, with a tentative D call TRBD2 (5 bases). CDR1 is SGDLS, CDR2 YYNGEE, per germline. V was cut by 6 bases and J by 2 bases, with 18 bases left in between. This CDR3 has 15 amino acids. CDR3: CASTPGESRTYEQYF. In nucleotides, the CDR3 is TGTGCCAGCACCCCCGGGGAGTCCCGGACCTACGAGCAGTACTTC.

The rearrangement uses TRBV12-3 or TRBV12-4 and TRBJ2-7; 15 bases are shared with TRBD2. With V trimmed by 7 bases and J by 6 bases, 4 bases remained unmatched. The CDR3 consists of 14 residues. CDR3 amino acids: CASTMGLAGGEQYF. In nucleotides, the CDR3 is TGTGCCAGCACCATGGGACTAGCGGGAGGCGAGCAGTACTTC.

This chain uses TRBV20-1 with TRBJ1-2; maybe TRBD1 (5 bases). The germline V and J ends were trimmed by 2 bases and 2 bases, with 12 bases remaining between them. In germline, CDR1 is DFQATT, CDR2 SNEGSKA (reference sequence). This CDR3 has 14 amino acids. For the CDR3, the DNA is TGCAGTGCTAGACCCGTGGACATGAACTATGGCTACACCTTC. This sequence encodes CSARPVDMNYGYTF.

The chain recombines TRBV20-1 with TRBJ2-2, with 8 bases that match TRBD2. The CDR3 is 14 residues long. The junction had 8 bases not matched to a gene; V was cut back by 6 bases and J by 5 bases. The germline CDR1 and CDR2 sequences are DFQATT and SNEGSKA (reference sequence). CDR3 sequence: CSARRGGFTGELFF. CDR3 coding DNA: TGCAGTGCACGACGGGGGGGTTTTACCGGGGAGCTGTTTTTT.

This clonotype was seen ten or more times. This chain uses TRBV12-3 or TRBV12-4 with TRBJ2-1, with 9 bases lining up with TRBD2. There are 14 residues in the CDR3. Trimming cost V 3 bases and J 3 bases; bases outside gene matches: 0. Written as DNA, the CDR3 is TGTGCCAGCAGTTTTAGCGGGGGCTACAATGAGCAGTTCTTC. This gives the protein CASSFSGGYNEQFF.

The V gene is TRBV4-1, the J gene TRBJ1-5; D not certain. The germline V gene has CDR1 MGHRA and CDR2 YSYEKL. V lost 4 bases and J 2 bases, leaving 12 bases between the germline ends. The CDR3 spans 15 residues. CDR3 residues: CASSLGPYGNQPQHF. CDR3 in DNA: TGCGCCAGCAGCCTCGGGCCATATGGCAATCAGCCCCAGCATTTT.

The chain joins TRBV11-2 to TRBJ2-5; weak D call: TRBD2 (5 bases). CDR1 SGHAT and CDR2 FQNNGV come from the germline V gene. The CDR3 runs to 16 residues. Trimming removed 0 bases from V and 4 bases from J, with 15 bases in between. The CDR3 here is CASSLEFGGLRETQYF. CDR3 coding DNA: TGTGCCAGCAGCTTAGAATTCGGAGGTCTCCGAGAGACCCAGTACTTC.

This clonotype was counted at least ten times. The chain combines TRBV27 with TRBJ2-1; 7 bases fit TRBD2. Germline values: CDR1 MNHEY, CDR2 SMNVEV (reference sequence). CDR3 size: 16 residues. The V and J ends lost 2 bases and 0 bases, in that order; junction bases with no gene match: 4. Written as DNA, the CDR3 is TGTGCCAGCAGTTTAGTAGGCGGGAGCTCCTACAATGAGCAGTTCTTC. Translated: CASSLVGGSSYNEQFF.

The rearrangement uses TRBV12-3 or TRBV12-4 and TRBJ2-5; D gene unclear. The CDR3 is 14 amino acids. V shed 5 bases and J shed 5 bases, with 15 bases lying between them. The CDR3 DNA sequence: TGTGCCAGCAGTCCTTTTGTCTCCCAGGAGACCCAGTACTTC. The encoded protein is CASSPFVSQETQYF.